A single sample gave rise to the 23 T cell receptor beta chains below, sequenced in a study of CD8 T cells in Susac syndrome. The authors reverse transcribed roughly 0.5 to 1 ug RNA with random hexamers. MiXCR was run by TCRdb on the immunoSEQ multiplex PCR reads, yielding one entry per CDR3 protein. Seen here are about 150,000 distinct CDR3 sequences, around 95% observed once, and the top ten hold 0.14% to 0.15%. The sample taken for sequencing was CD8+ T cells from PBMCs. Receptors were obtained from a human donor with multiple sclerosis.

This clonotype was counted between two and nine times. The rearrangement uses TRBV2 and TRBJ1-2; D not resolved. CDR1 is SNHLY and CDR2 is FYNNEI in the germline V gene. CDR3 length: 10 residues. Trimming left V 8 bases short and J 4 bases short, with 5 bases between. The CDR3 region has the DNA TGTGCCAGCCTTGGCTATGGCTACACCTTC. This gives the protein CASLGYGYTF.

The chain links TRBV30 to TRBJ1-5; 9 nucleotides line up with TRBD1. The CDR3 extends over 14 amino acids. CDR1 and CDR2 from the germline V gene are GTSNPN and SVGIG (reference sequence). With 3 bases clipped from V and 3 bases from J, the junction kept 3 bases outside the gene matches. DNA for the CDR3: TGTGCCTGGAGGGACAGGGGCGCCAATCAGCCCCAGCATTTT. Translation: CAWRDRGANQPQHF.

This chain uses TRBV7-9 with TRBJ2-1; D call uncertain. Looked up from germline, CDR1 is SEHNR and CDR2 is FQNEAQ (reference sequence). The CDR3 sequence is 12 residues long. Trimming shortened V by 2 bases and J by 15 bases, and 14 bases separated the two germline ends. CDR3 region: CASSLLRNAPFF. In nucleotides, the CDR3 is TGTGCCAGCAGCTTATTGAGGAACGCCCCGTTCTTC.

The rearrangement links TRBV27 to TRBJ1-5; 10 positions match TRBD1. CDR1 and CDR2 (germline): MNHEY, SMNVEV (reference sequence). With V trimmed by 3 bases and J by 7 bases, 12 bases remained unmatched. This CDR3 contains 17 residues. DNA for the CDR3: TGTGCCAGCAGTTTGTCCACGGGACAGGGGATCCAGCAGCCCCAGCATTTT. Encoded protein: CASSLSTGQGIQQPQHF.

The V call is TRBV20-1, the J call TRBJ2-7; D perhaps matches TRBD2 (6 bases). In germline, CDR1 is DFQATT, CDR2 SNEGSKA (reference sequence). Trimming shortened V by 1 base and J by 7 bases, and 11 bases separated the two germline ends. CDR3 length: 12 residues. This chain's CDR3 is CSARGRLEEQYF. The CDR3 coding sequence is TGCAGTGCTAGAGGTCGACTAGAAGAGCAGTACTTC.

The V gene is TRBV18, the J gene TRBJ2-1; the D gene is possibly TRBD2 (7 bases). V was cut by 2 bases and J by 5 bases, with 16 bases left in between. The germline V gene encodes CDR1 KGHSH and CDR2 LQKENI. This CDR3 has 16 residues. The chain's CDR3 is CASSPGGGIVDNEQFF. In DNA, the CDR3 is TGTGCCAGCTCACCAGGGGGGGGCATCGTCGACAATGAGCAGTTCTTC.

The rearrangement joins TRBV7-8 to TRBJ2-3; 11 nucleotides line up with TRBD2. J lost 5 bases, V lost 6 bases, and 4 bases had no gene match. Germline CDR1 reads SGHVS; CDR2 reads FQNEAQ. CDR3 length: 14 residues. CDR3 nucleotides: TGTGCCAGCAGTACTAGCGGGGGTGAAGATACGCAGTATTTT. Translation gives CASSTSGGEDTQYF. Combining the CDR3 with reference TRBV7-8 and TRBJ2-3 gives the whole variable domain GAGVSQSPRYKVAKRGQDVALRCDPISGHVSLFWYQQALGQGPEFLTYFQNEAQLDKSGLPSDRFFAERPEGSVSTLKIQRTQQEDSAVYLCASSTSGGEDTQYFGPGTRLTVL.

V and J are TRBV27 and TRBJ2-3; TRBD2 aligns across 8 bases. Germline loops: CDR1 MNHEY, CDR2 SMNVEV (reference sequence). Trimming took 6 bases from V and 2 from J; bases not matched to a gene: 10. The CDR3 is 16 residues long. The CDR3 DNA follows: TGTGCCAGCAGCCAGACGGGGGGGCCGTTCACAGATACGCAGTATTTT. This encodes CASSQTGGPFTDTQYF.

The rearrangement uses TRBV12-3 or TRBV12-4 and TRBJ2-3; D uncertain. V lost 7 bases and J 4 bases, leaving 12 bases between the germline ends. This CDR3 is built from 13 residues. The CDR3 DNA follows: TGTGCCAGCACCGAACTCCCTGCAGATACGCAGTATTTT. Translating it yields CASTELPADTQYF.

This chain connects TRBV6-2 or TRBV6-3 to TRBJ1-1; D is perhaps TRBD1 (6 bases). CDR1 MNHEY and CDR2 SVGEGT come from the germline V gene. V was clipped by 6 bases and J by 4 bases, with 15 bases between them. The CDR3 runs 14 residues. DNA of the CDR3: TGTGCCAGCAGAGAAAACAGGGTAGGCACTGAAGCTTTCTTT. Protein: CASRENRVGTEAFF.

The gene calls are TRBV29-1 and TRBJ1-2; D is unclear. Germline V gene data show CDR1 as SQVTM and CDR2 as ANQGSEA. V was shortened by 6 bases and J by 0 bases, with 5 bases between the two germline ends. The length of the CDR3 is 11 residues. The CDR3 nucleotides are TGCAGCGTGGTTTCTAACTATGGCTACACCTTC. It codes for CSVVSNYGYTF.

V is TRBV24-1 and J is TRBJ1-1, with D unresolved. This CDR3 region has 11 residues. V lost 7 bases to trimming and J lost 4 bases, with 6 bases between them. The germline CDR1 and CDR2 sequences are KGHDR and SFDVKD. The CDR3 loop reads CATSVSTEAFF. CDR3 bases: TGTGCCACCAGCGTTAGCACTGAAGCTTTCTTT.

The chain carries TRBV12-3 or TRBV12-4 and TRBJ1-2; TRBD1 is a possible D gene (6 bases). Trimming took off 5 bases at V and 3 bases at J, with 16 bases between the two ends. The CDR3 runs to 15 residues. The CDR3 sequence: CASSGHRDVYYGYTF. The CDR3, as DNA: TGTGCCAGCAGTGGCCACAGGGATGTATACTATGGCTACACCTTC.

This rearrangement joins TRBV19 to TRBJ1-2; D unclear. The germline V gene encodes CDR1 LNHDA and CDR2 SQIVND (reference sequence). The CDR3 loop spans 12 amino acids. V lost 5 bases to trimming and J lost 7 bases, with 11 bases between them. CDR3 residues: CASSPAGFGYTF. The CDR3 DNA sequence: TGTGCCAGTAGTCCAGCCGGGTTTGGCTACACCTTC. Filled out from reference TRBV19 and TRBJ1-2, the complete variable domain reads DGGITQSPKYLFRKEGQNVTLSCEQNLNHDAMYWYRQDPGQGLRLIYYSQIVNDFQKGDIAEGYSVSREKKESFPLTVTSAQKNPTAFYLCASSPAGFGYTFGSGTRLTVV.

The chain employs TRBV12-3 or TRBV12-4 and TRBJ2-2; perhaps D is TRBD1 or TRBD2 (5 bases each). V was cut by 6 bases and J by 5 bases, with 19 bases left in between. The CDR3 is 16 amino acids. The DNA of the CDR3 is TGTGCCAGCAGGCCGTCAGGGAGTCTGGAAACCGGGGAGCTGTTTTTT. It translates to CASRPSGSLETGELFF.

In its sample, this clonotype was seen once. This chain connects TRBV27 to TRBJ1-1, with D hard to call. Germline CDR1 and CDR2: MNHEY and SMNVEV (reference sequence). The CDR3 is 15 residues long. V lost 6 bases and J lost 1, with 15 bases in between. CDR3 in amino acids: CASRTGGRKNTEAFF. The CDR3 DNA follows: TGTGCCAGCAGGACGGGCGGGCGGAAGAACACTGAAGCTTTCTTT.

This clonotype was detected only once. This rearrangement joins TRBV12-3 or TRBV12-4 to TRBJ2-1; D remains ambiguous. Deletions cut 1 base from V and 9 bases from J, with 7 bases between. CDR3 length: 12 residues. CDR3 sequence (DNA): TGTGCCAGCAGTTTAGGGGGATTTGAGCAGTTCTTC. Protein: CASSLGGFEQFF.

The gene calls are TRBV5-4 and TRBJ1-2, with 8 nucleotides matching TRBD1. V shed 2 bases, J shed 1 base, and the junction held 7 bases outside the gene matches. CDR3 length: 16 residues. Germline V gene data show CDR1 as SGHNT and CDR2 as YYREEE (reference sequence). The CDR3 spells CASSFHRGSGNYGYTF. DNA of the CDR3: TGTGCCAGCAGCTTCCACAGGGGGTCGGGTAACTATGGCTACACCTTC. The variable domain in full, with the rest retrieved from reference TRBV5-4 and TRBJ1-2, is ETGVTQSPTHLIKTRGQQVTLRCSSQSGHNTVSWYQQALGQGPQFIFQYYREEENGRGNFPPRFSGLQFPNYSSELNVNALELDDSALYLCASSFHRGSGNYGYTFGSGTRLTVV.

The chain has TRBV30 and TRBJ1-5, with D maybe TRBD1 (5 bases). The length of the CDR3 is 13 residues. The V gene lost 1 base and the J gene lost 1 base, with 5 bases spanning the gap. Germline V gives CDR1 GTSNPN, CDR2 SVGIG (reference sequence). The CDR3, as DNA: TGTGCCTGGAGTGGGGACAGCAATCAGCCCCAGCATTTT. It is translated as CAWSGDSNQPQHF.

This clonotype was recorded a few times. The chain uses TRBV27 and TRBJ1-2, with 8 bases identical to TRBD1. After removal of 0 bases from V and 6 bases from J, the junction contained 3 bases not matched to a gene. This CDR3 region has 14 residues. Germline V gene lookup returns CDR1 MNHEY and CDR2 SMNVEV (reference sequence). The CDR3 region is CASSLSGTGDGYTF. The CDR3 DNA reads TGTGCCAGCAGTTTATCAGGGACAGGTGATGGCTACACCTTC.

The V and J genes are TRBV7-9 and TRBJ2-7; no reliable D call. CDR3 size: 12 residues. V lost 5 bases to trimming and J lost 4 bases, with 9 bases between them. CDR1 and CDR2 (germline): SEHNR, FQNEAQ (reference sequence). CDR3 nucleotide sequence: TGTGCCAGCAGCCTTTTTGGGTACGAGCAGTACTTC. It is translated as CASSLFGYEQYF.

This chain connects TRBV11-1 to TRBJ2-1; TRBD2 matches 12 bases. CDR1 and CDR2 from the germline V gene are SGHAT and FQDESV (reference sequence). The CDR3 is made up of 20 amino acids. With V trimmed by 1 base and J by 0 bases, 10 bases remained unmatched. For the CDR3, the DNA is TGTGCCAGCAGCTTAGGTCCCGGACTAGCGGGGCTGAGCTCCTACAATGAGCAGTTCTTC. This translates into CASSLGPGLAGLSSYNEQFF.

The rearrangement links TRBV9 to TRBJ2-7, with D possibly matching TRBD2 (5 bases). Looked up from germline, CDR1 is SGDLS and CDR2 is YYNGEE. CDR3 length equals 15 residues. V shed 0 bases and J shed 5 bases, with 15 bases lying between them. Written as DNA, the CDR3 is TGTGCCAGCAGCGTAGAGAGGGTAGCCAGTGACGAGCAGTACTTC. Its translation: CASSVERVASDEQYF.